This T cell receptor beta chain was recovered during a study of blood T cell repertoires in COVID-19. Overall study: PBMCs, B-cell-depleted T cells, or T cells were the source of the cDNA or gDNA that made up the material.

Researchers sorted participants into cohorts using their self-reported clinical history. TCRdb's copy holds only in-frame clones and misses some; the assay was immunoSEQ multiplex PCR. The sample holds 300,000 or so clones, roughly 90% seen once. This TCR was recovered from a man in his sixties who had recovered from COVID-19. The sample consisted of PBMCs or T cells enriched from blood (not recorded which).

The CDR3 spells CASSEAEPEPYDNQPQHF. The CDR3 region has the DNA TGTGCCAGCAGTGAAGCGGAGCCAGAACCTTATGACAATCAGCCCCAGCATTTT. The V call is TRBV2, the J call TRBJ1-5; D ambiguous. V lost 0 bases, J lost 3 bases, and 18 bases lay in between. This CDR3 spans 18 amino acids. In germline, CDR1 is SNHLY, CDR2 FYNNEI.